These 27 T cell receptor beta chains originate from one sample sequenced in a study of cytomegalovirus exposure and HLA in healthy donors. The PCR was carried out with 60 Vbeta primers and 13 Jbeta primers. Clones were sequenced by immunoSEQ multiplex PCR, and TCRdb holds only the in-frame ones, with some missing. The sample yields around 200,000 clones, over 70% seen once. Sample: PBMCs. These receptors were taken from a man in his forties or fifties in good health and CMV-seronegative.

The rearrangement links TRBV19 to TRBJ2-6; 8 bases match TRBD1. The germline CDR1 and CDR2 sequences are LNHDA and SQIVND (reference sequence). There are 17 residues in the CDR3. J lost 0 bases, V lost 3 bases, and 4 bases had no gene match. CDR3 DNA sequence: TGTGCCAGTAGTATCCACGACAGGGGCTCTGGGGCCAACGTCCTGACTTTC. Translated, it gives CASSIHDRGSGANVLTF. Filled out from reference TRBV19 and TRBJ2-6, the complete variable domain reads DGGITQSPKYLFRKEGQNVTLSCEQNLNHDAMYWYRQDPGQGLRLIYYSQIVNDFQKGDIAEGYSVSREKKESFPLTVTSAQKNPTAFYLCASSIHDRGSGANVLTFGAGSRLTVL.

Comment on this clone: Other nucleotide sequences from this sample produce the same CDR3. The chain couples TRBV5-5 to TRBJ2-7; D remains unclear. V gave up 0 bases and J gave up 7 bases, with 5 bases separating them. CDR3 length equals 11 residues. Germline V CDR1 and CDR2: SGHKS, YYEKEE (reference sequence). This CDR3 reads CASSLAVEQYF. CDR3 nucleotide sequence: TGTGCCAGCAGCTTGGCCGTTGAGCAGTACTTC.

This chain connects TRBV7-8 to TRBJ1-1, with a possible D match to TRBD1 (5 bases). V was trimmed by 5 bases and J by 5 bases, leaving 18 bases between them. CDR1 and CDR2 from the germline V gene are SGHVS and FQNEAQ. CDR3 length: 15 residues. CDR3 DNA sequence: TGTGCCAGCAGCGTAGGAACCCCCGCAGGGACTGAAGCTTTCTTT. Its translation is CASSVGTPAGTEAFF.

This chain connects TRBV15 to TRBJ1-1; 9 positions agree with TRBD1. The CDR3 is made up of 17 amino acids. In germline, CDR1 is LNHNV, CDR2 YYDKDF (reference sequence). V trimming: 1 base; J trimming: 1 base; junction bases outside the gene matches: 7. The CDR3 bases are TGTGCCACCAGCAGAGTTGGCCCGGGACAGGGGAACACTGAAGCTTTCTTT. Its protein product is CATSRVGPGQGNTEAFF.

The V and J genes are TRBV25-1 and TRBJ2-2; 8 nucleotides line up with TRBD2. Trimming at V came to 3 bases and at J to 7 bases, leaving 7 bases not matched to a gene. This CDR3 contains 15 residues. Germline CDR1 is MGHDK and CDR2 is SYGVNS. CDR3 amino acids: CASSEGAGAVGELFF. CDR3 DNA sequence: TGTGCCAGCAGTGAGGGAGCGGGGGCGGTCGGGGAGCTGTTTTTT. Variable domain in full (rest from reference TRBV25-1 and TRBJ2-2): EADIYQTPRYLVIGTGKKITLECSQTMGHDKMYWYQQDPGMELHLIHYSYGVNSTEKGDLSSESTVSRIRTEHFPLTLESARPSHTSQYLCASSEGAGAVGELFFGEGSRLTVL.

As to this clone: Other nucleotide sequences in the sample specify the same CDR3. This chain joins TRBV4-3 and TRBJ1-1; D not resolved. CDR1 is LGHNA, CDR2 YSLEER, per germline. V lost 0 bases and J 0 bases, leaving 8 bases between the germline ends. The CDR3 is 15 residues long. This chain's CDR3 is CASSQDGGMNTEAFF. CDR3 DNA sequence: TGCGCCAGCAGCCAAGATGGTGGCATGAACACTGAAGCTTTCTTT.

The chain joins TRBV30 to TRBJ1-2; unclear D gene. The germline V gene has CDR1 GTSNPN and CDR2 SVGIG (reference sequence). The CDR3 is 12 amino acids. Trimming left V 4 bases short and J 8 bases short, with 14 bases between. The CDR3 DNA is TGTGCCTGGATGGCGGCCAAGGAGGGCTACACCTTC. The encoded protein is CAWMAAKEGYTF.

DNA for the CDR3: TGTGCCATCGCGGAGTCACAAGAGACCCAGTACTTC. It translates to CAIAESQETQYF. The V call is TRBV2, the J call TRBJ2-5; no reliable D call. V was shortened by 10 bases and J by 2 bases, with 11 bases between the two germline ends. The V gene's germline CDR1 is SNHLY and CDR2 FYNNEI. There are 12 residues in the CDR3.

The V gene is TRBV6-1, the J gene TRBJ1-2, with D possibly TRBD1 on 6 matching bases. The CDR3 is 13 amino acids. Looked up from germline, CDR1 is MNHNS and CDR2 is SASEGT. Trimming took off 6 bases at V and 8 bases at J, with 16 bases between the two ends. The CDR3 here is CASSEQGSLGYTF. The DNA for the CDR3 is TGTGCCAGCAGCGAACAGGGATCTCTCGGCTACACCTTC.

V usage is TRBV19 and J usage is TRBJ1-5, with D unclear. Trimming took off 7 bases at V and 1 base at J, with 14 bases between the two ends. The germline V gene has CDR1 LNHDA and CDR2 SQIVND (reference sequence). CDR3 length equals 15 residues. The CDR3 coding sequence is TGTGCCAGTACGGTCGAATTACGGAGCAATCAGCCCCAGCATTTT. This sequence encodes CASTVELRSNQPQHF.

This clone has just one count. This chain links TRBV28 with TRBJ2-3, with 7 bases matching TRBD1. Germline V lookup: CDR1 MDHEN, CDR2 SYDVKM. J was trimmed by 0 bases and V by 3 bases; bases with no gene match: 6. The CDR3 sequence is 16 residues long. The chain's CDR3 is CASSFLRDSSTDTQYF. CDR3 bases: TGTGCCAGCAGTTTTCTACGGGACAGCAGCACAGATACGCAGTATTTT.

The rearrangement joins TRBV6-5 to TRBJ2-1, with TRBD2 as a possible D gene (5 bases). The CDR3 contains 14 residues. V lost 9 bases, J lost 1 base, and 13 bases lay in between. Per germline, CDR1 MNHEY and CDR2 SVGAGI. CDR3 coding DNA: TGTGCCAGTAACCCGGGATCTTCCTACAATGAGCAGTTCTTC. It yields the protein CASNPGSSYNEQFF.

The CDR3: CASRQDRDTNYGYTF. CDR3 DNA: TGTGCCAGCAGGCAAGACCGGGACACGAACTATGGCTACACCTTC. This rearrangement joins TRBV6-5 to TRBJ1-2, with D possibly matching TRBD1 (6 bases). The CDR3 is made up of 15 amino acids. Between the trimmed V and J ends, which lost 6 bases and 2 bases, there was a span of 16 bases. In germline, CDR1 is MNHEY, CDR2 SVGAGI.

The rearrangement links TRBV11-1 to TRBJ2-7; perhaps TRBD1 as D (5 bases). CDR3 length: 13 residues. Trimming removed 5 bases from V and 1 base from J, with 9 bases in between. Germline CDR1 is SGHAT and CDR2 is FQDESV (reference sequence). The CDR3 DNA reads as TGTGCCAGCAGCCCAGGACAATCCTACGAGCAGTACTTC. Translation gives CASSPGQSYEQYF.

The chain joins TRBV7-9 to TRBJ2-1; D perhaps matches TRBD1 (6 bases). CDR3 size: 14 residues. Trimming stripped 6 bases from V and 3 bases from J, with 12 bases between. The germline V gene has CDR1 SEHNR and CDR2 FQNEAQ (reference sequence). In DNA form, the CDR3 reads TGTGCCAGCAGTGTCGAGGGGGTCTACAATGAGCAGTTCTTC. Amino acid sequence: CASSVEGVYNEQFF. Combining the CDR3 with reference TRBV7-9 and TRBJ2-1 gives the whole variable domain DTGVSQNPRHKITKRGQNVTFRCDPISEHNRLYWYRQTLGQGPEFLTYFQNEAQLEKSRLLSDRFSAERPKGSFSTLEIQRTEQGDSAMYLCASSVEGVYNEQFFGPGTRLTVL.

This chain joins TRBV6-1 and TRBJ1-5, with a possible D match to TRBD1 (5 bases). V lost 0 bases and J 7 bases, leaving 16 bases between the germline ends. The CDR3 has 16 amino acids. The germline V gene has CDR1 MNHNS and CDR2 SASEGT. The CDR3 bases are TGTGCCAGCAGTGAAGCGCTGGGGGGAGGACGGCAGCCCCAGCATTTT. The encoded protein is CASSEALGGGRQPQHF.

The V call is TRBV30, the J call TRBJ1-6; possible D gene TRBD1, 5 bases. The CDR3 has 14 residues. V was clipped by 3 bases and J by 7 bases, with 13 bases between them. Germline V gene data show CDR1 as GTSNPN and CDR2 as SVGIG (reference sequence). In DNA form, the CDR3 reads TGTGCCTGGAGCAGTATGACAGCCAATTCACCCCTCCACTTT. As protein: CAWSSMTANSPLHF. Drawing the rest from reference TRBV30 and TRBJ1-6, the complete variable domain is SQTIHQWPATLVQPVGSPLSLECTVEGTSNPNLYWYRQAAGRGLQLLFYSVGIGQISSEVPQNLSASRPQDRQFILSSKKLLLSDSGFYLCAWSSMTANSPLHFGNGTRLTVT.

The chain carries TRBV4-3 and TRBJ1-4; D ambiguous. Per germline, CDR1 LGHNA and CDR2 YSLEER. The V end was cut by 1 base, the J end by 7 bases, with 13 bases between. The CDR3 has 15 amino acids. The CDR3 is CASSQVEELGEKLFF. The CDR3, as DNA: TGCGCCAGCAGCCAAGTAGAGGAATTGGGTGAAAAACTGTTTTTT.

The chain combines TRBV30 with TRBJ1-6, with D tentatively TRBD1 (5 bases). Germline CDR1 reads GTSNPN; CDR2 reads SVGIG (reference sequence). CDR3 length: 13 residues. Trimming took off 4 bases at V and 7 bases at J, with 11 bases between the two ends. As DNA, the CDR3 is TGTGCCTGGAATGCCCAGGGAAATTCACCCCTCCACTTT. It encodes CAWNAQGNSPLHF.

The chain has TRBV10-3 and TRBJ1-4; D unresolved. The CDR3 loop spans 11 amino acids. V lost 2 bases and J lost 8, with 3 bases in between. Looked up from germline, CDR1 is ENHRY and CDR2 is SYGVKD. The CDR3 DNA is TGTGCCATCAGTGAGCCGGAAAAACTGTTTTTT. Its protein is CAISEPEKLFF.

In this sample, this clone turned up once. The V call is TRBV21-1, the J call TRBJ2-1; TRBD2 reflects the table's D call only, with no check against the DNA. TRBV21-1 is a listed pseudogene. CDR3 length: 15 amino acids. CDR3 residues: CASSIPGLAGNEQFF. The CDR3 nucleotides are TGTGCCAGCAGCATTCCGGGACTAGCGGGGAATGAGCAGTTCTTC.

The chain joins TRBV29-1 to TRBJ2-4, with 10 bases that match TRBD1. J gave up 8 bases and V 6 bases, and 7 bases lay outside the gene matches. The germline gives CDR1 SQVTM, CDR2 ANQGSEA. The CDR3 sequence is 13 residues long. The CDR3: CSVETDRGDIQYF. Written as DNA, the CDR3 is TGCAGCGTCGAAACGGACAGGGGGGACATTCAGTACTTC.

This chain joins TRBV5-5 and TRBJ1-2; weak D call: TRBD1 (5 bases). V lost 4 bases and J lost 7, with 20 bases in between. From germline, CDR1 is SGHKS and CDR2 YYEKEE (reference sequence). The CDR3 runs to 15 residues. The CDR3 DNA sequence: TGTGCCAGCAGCGCTTCAGGGTCCCTCAACAGTGGCTACACCTTC. This encodes CASSASGSLNSGYTF. Variable domain in full (rest from reference TRBV5-5 and TRBJ1-2): DAGVTQSPTHLIKTRGQQVTLRCSPISGHKSVSWYQQVLGQGPQFIFQYYEKEERGRGNFPDRFSARQFPNYSSELNVNALLLGDSALYLCASSASGSLNSGYTFGSGTRLTVV.

The rearrangement links TRBV5-1 to TRBJ2-3; D not resolved. The germline V gene encodes CDR1 SGHRS and CDR2 YFSETQ. The CDR3 runs to 15 residues. Trimming removed 4 bases at V and 3 bases at J, with 15 bases between. The CDR3 DNA sequence: TGCGCCAGCAGCCCCACGGGTGTTGGGACAGATACGCAGTATTTT. Protein: CASSPTGVGTDTQYF.

The V gene is TRBV4-3, the J gene TRBJ2-7, with TRBD2 matching over 7 bases. V shed 3 bases, J shed 4 bases, and the junction held 6 bases outside the gene matches. The V gene's germline CDR1 is LGHNA and CDR2 YSLEER. The CDR3 is 14 amino acids. The CDR3 reads CASSHTWGGYEQYF. In DNA form, the CDR3 reads TGCGCCAGCAGCCACACCTGGGGGGGATACGAGCAGTACTTC.

With regard to this clone: The same CDR3 can be traced to other DNA sequences in this sample. This chain links TRBV7-2 with TRBJ2-3; no definite D call. Trimming pared 4 bases from V and 2 bases from J, leaving 4 bases between. The CDR3 length is 12 residues. Germline-derived CDR1 and CDR2 are SGHTA and FQGNSA. DNA for the CDR3: TGTGCCAGCAGCTCGTACACAGATACGCAGTATTTT. It encodes CASSSYTDTQYF. Variable domain in full (rest from reference TRBV7-2 and TRBJ2-3): GAGVSQSPSNKVTEKGKDVELRCDPISGHTALYWYRQSLGQGLEFLIYFQGNSAPDKSGLPSDRFSAERTGGSVSTLTIQRTQQEDSAVYLCASSSYTDTQYFGPGTRLTVL.

In this sample, this clone turned up once. The chain uses TRBV11-2 and TRBJ2-3; 9 nucleotides match TRBD2. J lost 3 bases, V lost 1 base, and 5 bases had no gene match. The CDR3 consists of 16 residues. Per germline, CDR1 SGHAT and CDR2 FQNNGV. The CDR3 DNA sequence: TGTGCCAGCAGCTTAGTTGCGGGGGGGCGGACAGATACGCAGTATTTT. This codes for CASSLVAGGRTDTQYF.